The clone carrying this T cell receptor beta chain turned up a few times. Its antigen remains unknown. This record belongs to a study of identical twins. Findings and limits, study-wide: In cord blood, abundant beta clonotypes had fewer insertions; memory showed no trend. Out-of-frame alpha sequences that twins shared showed excess low generation probability.

Each CDR3 protein is one row after TCRdb ran MiXCR on the 5' RACE reads. The sample has about 330,000 distinct CDR3 sequences; 9% to 15% are singletons. These same records also appear under a second study, on yellow fever vaccine responses in identical twins.

The sequence derives from a woman in her late teens or twenties in good health. Input material: CD8+ T cells sorted from blood.

The CDR3 is CASSLKAGGQFF. The DNA of the CDR3 is TGTGCCAGCAGCTTAAAAGCGGGAGGTCAATTCTTC. V is TRBV7-9 and J is TRBJ2-1, with 9 bases identical to TRBD2. The CDR3 covers 12 residues. Unmatched junction bases numbered 6, after V lost 2 bases and J lost 16 bases. The germline gives CDR1 SEHNR, CDR2 FQNEAQ (reference sequence).